Given below is one TCR beta chain in context. Its antigen is still unknown. The record has no base qualities; no much larger clone is one base away. The source of the sample is a study of vaccination effects on CD4 cells after COVID-19 (dated 2022 in TCRdb). Regarding the complete study: Across the study, the median time from the second dose to post-vaccine sampling was 72 days (range 14 to 241). The study compared SARS-CoV-2 spike-specific CD4+ TCR repertoires before and after mRNA vaccination in COVID-19 convalescent patients and infection-naive vaccine recipients. The full study included approximately nine COVID-19 convalescent patients and several SARS-CoV-2-naive healthy vaccine recipients. The Oncomine TCR Beta short-read assay on an Illumina iSeq 100 was used to sequence cultures from other donors in the study. Summary of the overall study and its limitations: Clones induced by infection and clones induced by vaccination both contracted markedly at late timepoints after vaccination, which fits with T cell responses waning over time. Among healthy vaccine recipients, nearly all vaccine-induced clones were SARS-CoV-2 mono-reactive, and only 1 of 255 was cross-reactive with common cold coronaviruses. The study was limited by a small number of convalescent patients and lacked early post-infection timepoints.

Library preparation was by the immunoSEQ multiplex PCR assay. TCR beta CDR3 sequencing was performed on DNA from the cultured, isolated CD4+ T cells. For the original study's pipeline: Non-productive TCR sequences were discarded, and reads were trimmed to the CDR3 region, with only CDR3s of 7 or more amino acids retained. The MANAFEST web app was used to identify antigen-specific clonotypes by comparing expansion in peptide wells with expansion in reference cultures. For clones to be considered positive, expansion at FDR<0.05 versus reference and all other wells, an odds ratio above 5, and a frequency above 0.1% in two replicate wells were required. Cross-reactive clonotypes were defined as significantly expanded in SARS-CoV-2 spike wells and in at least one common cold coronavirus spike condition. Using the stringdist R package, CDR3 similarity was measured by Levenshtein distance, and unrooted trees were constructed with ape in R 3.6.1. TCRdb took this table from immuneACCESS and kept in-frame rearrangements with V and J called. Such tables lack part of the clones; where checked against another copy, unresolved V genes explain under half of the gap, and the rest is unexplained. V and J calls and clone size are as listed in that table; D and trimming were resolved from the DNA. In all, the sample holds tens of thousands of clones, and around three fifths of those were seen once. Jointly, the top ten make up about 8.7% of the sample.

In the ViraFEST assay, PBMC were stimulated with viral peptide pools, and TCR sequencing was then used to find antigen-specific CD4+ T cell clonotypes based on their expansion. After more than nine days of culture, CD4+ T cells were isolated with the EasySep CD4+ T cell isolation kit. Each participant got two doses of an mRNA SARS-CoV-2 vaccine, either BNT162b2 or mRNA-1273. Negative nucleocapsid antibody results before and after vaccination confirmed that the healthy vaccine recipients had no prior SARS-CoV-2 infection. About 2.2 million PBMC per well were cultured in IMDM with 5% human AB serum, 10 IU/ml IL-2 and gentamicin, plus 10 ug/ml peptides. Half of the culture medium was replaced with fresh IL-2-containing medium on days 3 and 7. Unless noted otherwise, every peptide stimulation condition was grown in triplicate wells. Using Ficoll-Paque Plus gradient centrifugation, PBMC were separated from whole blood and then either used fresh or cryopreserved at -140C. Overlapping peptide pools spanned the spike proteins of SARS-CoV-2 and the common cold coronaviruses HCoV-NL63, HCoV-OC43 and HCoV-229E. Genomic DNA was extracted from cultured CD4+ T cells with the QIAamp micro DNA kit.

The CDR3 measures 16 amino acids from cysteine to phenylalanine. Only the CDR3 DNA stays, 48 bases, in frame from base 1. Trimming leaves V shorter by 0 bases and J shorter by 14 bases, with the junction holding 14 bases beyond the gene matches. Based on the germline V gene (reference sequence), the CDR1 and CDR2 sequences are LNHNV and YYDKDF. The sequencing here drew on CD4+ T cells from PBMCs cultured with SARS-CoV-2 spike peptides, taken after COVID-19 vaccination. The label giving this sample's cell subset or site can be read as: SARS-CoV-2 spike overlapping peptide pool stimulation. This sequence was found in a human donor who received a COVID-19 vaccine. The chain employs TRBV15 and TRBJ2-1, with TRBD2 matching 9 junction bases. For the CDR3, the sequence is CATSRDTGTSSLGEFF. At the DNA level, the sequence is TGTGCCACCAGCAGAGATACCGGGACTAGCTCATTAGGGGAGTTCTTC.